A single sample gave rise to the 20 T cell receptor beta chains below, sequenced in a study of beta chain features in type 1 diabetes. Reverse transcribing all isolated RNA meant expressed TCRB transcripts were sequenced. TCRdb's copy holds only in-frame clones and misses some; the assay was immunoSEQ multiplex PCR. The sample holds just over 600,000 clones, 15% to 18% seen once. Material: naive CD4+ T cells from blood. The receptors derive from a man between 18 and 35 years old in good health.

This clone was seen more than once but under ten times. This rearrangement joins TRBV18 to TRBJ2-5, with D possibly matching TRBD1 (6 bases). The CDR3 loop spans 15 amino acids. CDR1 is KGHSH, CDR2 LQKENI, per germline. Between the trimmed V and J ends, which lost 2 bases and 0 bases, there was a span of 10 bases. The CDR3 DNA reads as TGTGCCAGCTCACCATTCCCAGGGGACCAAGAGACCCAGTACTTC. It encodes CASSPFPGDQETQYF.

The rearrangement links TRBV18 to TRBJ1-1; unclear D gene. Germline lookup yields CDR1 KGHSH and CDR2 LQKENI. The CDR3 spans 17 residues. The V end was cut by 3 bases, the J end by 6 bases, with 23 bases between. Here the CDR3 DNA reads TGTGCCAGCTCACCGTCATACGCCCGGCGGGTCGGTTCTGAAGCTTTCTTT. Protein sequence: CASSPSYARRVGSEAFF. Full variable domain (remainder filled in from reference TRBV18 and TRBJ1-1): NAGVMQNPRHLVRRRGQEARLRCSPMKGHSHVYWYRQLPEEGLKFMVYLQKENIIDESGMPKERFSAEFPKEGPSILRIQQVVRGDSAAYFCASSPSYARRVGSEAFFGQGTRLTVV.

This clone was observed a handful of times. The gene calls are TRBV28 and TRBJ2-1; 7 bases are a match to TRBD2. This CDR3 comprises 14 residues. Per the germline V gene, CDR1 is MDHEN and CDR2 is SYDVKM. V was pared by 8 bases and J by 6 bases, with 10 bases of the junction left unmatched. CDR3 DNA sequence: TGTGCCAGCCTTAGGGGAGGGGCGGTCAATGAGCAGTTCTTC. Translation gives CASLRGGAVNEQFF.

This clone has a handful of counts. The CDR3 spells CASSQVGRASSYNEQFF. The CDR3 DNA follows: TGTGCCAGCAGCCAAGTAGGCAGGGCAAGCTCCTACAATGAGCAGTTCTTC. V gene TRBV14 combines with J gene TRBJ2-1; tentative D call: TRBD1 (5 bases). CDR3 length: 17 residues. Per the germline V gene, CDR1 is SGHDN and CDR2 is FVKESK. Trimming pared 1 base from V and 0 bases from J, leaving 13 bases between.

This clone was seen a few times. The V call is TRBV9, the J call TRBJ1-5; 9 nucleotides line up with TRBD1. This CDR3 comprises 15 residues. V gave up 3 bases and J gave up 6 bases; unmatched junction bases: 7. Per germline, CDR1 SGDLS and CDR2 YYNGEE. The CDR3 coding sequence is TGTGCCAGCAGCGCACAGGGGGCTCTAGGTCAGCCCCAGCATTTT. This codes for CASSAQGALGQPQHF.

This clone has more than one count but fewer than ten. The J gene is TRBJ2-1, the V gene TRBV13; a weak D match, TRBD1 (5 bases). Germline loops: CDR1 PRHDT, CDR2 FYEKMQ (reference sequence). V was shortened by 1 base and J by 5 bases, with 15 bases between the two germline ends. The CDR3 covers 16 residues. The CDR3 spells CASSLEGIAQNNEQFF. The CDR3 DNA reads TGTGCCAGCAGCTTAGAGGGGATAGCACAAAACAATGAGCAGTTCTTC.

The CDR3, as DNA: TGTGCCAGCAGCACGACTAGATTATCCTCCTACGAGCAGTACTTC. Amino acids: CASSTTRLSSYEQYF. This rearrangement joins TRBV7-2 to TRBJ2-7; tentatively, D is TRBD2 (6 bases). The length of the CDR3 is 15 residues. Trimming left V 5 bases short and J 0 bases short, with 14 bases between. Germline loops: CDR1 SGHTA, CDR2 FQGNSA.

This clone was seen a few times. The chain uses TRBV7-3 and TRBJ2-1; D perhaps matches TRBD2 (5 bases). Trimming removed 5 bases at V and 5 bases at J, with 16 bases between. The CDR3 length is 15 residues. Germline V gives CDR1 SGHTA, CDR2 FQGTGA. The CDR3: CASSPRGSFNNEQFF. The CDR3 nucleotides read TGTGCCAGCAGCCCCCGGGGTAGTTTTAACAATGAGCAGTTCTTC.

The rearrangement joins TRBV5-1 to TRBJ2-7; 12 positions agree with TRBD2. CDR3 length: 16 residues. Germline V gene sequence: CDR1 SGHRS, CDR2 YFSETQ. The V and J ends lost 0 bases and 3 bases, in that order; junction bases with no gene match: 4. The CDR3 region is CASSLAMTSGGYEQYF. As DNA, the CDR3 is TGCGCCAGCAGCTTGGCAATGACTAGCGGGGGCTACGAGCAGTACTTC.

The chain is built from TRBV10-3 and TRBJ1-5; 9 nucleotides align to TRBD1. Germline V gene sequence: CDR1 ENHRY, CDR2 SYGVKD. The CDR3 spans 14 residues. V lost 6 bases to trimming and J lost 5 bases; unmatched junction nucleotides: 5. The CDR3 DNA sequence: TGTGCCATCAGGGACCGACAGGGGGATCAGCCCCAGCATTTT. This encodes CAIRDRQGDQPQHF.

This clone was seen a handful of times. J is TRBJ2-3 and V is TRBV5-4; D gene unclear. Germline assignment: CDR1 SGHNT and CDR2 YYREEE (reference sequence). Trimming took off 1 base at V and 2 bases at J, with 11 bases between the two ends. This CDR3 has 15 amino acids. The CDR3 reads CASSLNGWTTDTQYF. The CDR3, as DNA: TGTGCCAGCAGCTTGAATGGTTGGACCACAGATACGCAGTATTTT.

With regard to this clone: Within the sample, other DNA sequences also encode this same CDR3. This chain uses TRBV29-1 with TRBJ2-7; 10 bases line up with TRBD1. The CDR3 totals 13 residues. The junction had 1 base not matched to a gene; V was cut back by 1 base and J by 4 bases. Germline CDR1 is SQVTM and CDR2 is ANQGSEA. The CDR3 DNA follows: TGCAGCGTTGAAGGGACAGGGGGTTACGAGCAGTACTTC. Its translation is CSVEGTGGYEQYF.

This clone came up once. This chain uses TRBV10-3 with TRBJ1-2; TRBD1 agrees at 7 bases. Trimming took 7 bases from V and 0 from J; bases not matched to a gene: 5. The CDR3 extends over 14 amino acids. CDR1 and CDR2 from the germline V gene are ENHRY and SYGVKD. This CDR3 is CAITRDSPNYGYTF. In nucleotides, the CDR3 is TGTGCCATCACCCGGGACAGCCCTAACTATGGCTACACCTTC.

V and J are TRBV2 and TRBJ1-1, with D uncertain. With 7 bases removed from V and 6 bases from J, the gap between germline ends came to 12 bases. This CDR3 is built from 12 residues. Germline lookup yields CDR1 SNHLY and CDR2 FYNNEI. The DNA of the CDR3 is TGTGCCAGCAAAGGTGATCAGGCTGAAGCTTTCTTT. It codes for CASKGDQAEAFF.

The chain uses TRBV25-1 and TRBJ2-1, with D perhaps matching TRBD2 (6 bases). The CDR3 consists of 17 residues. Germline-derived CDR1 and CDR2 are MGHDK and SYGVNS. Trimming removed 3 bases from V and 4 bases from J, with 19 bases in between. The CDR3 reads CASSEARSGSSYNEQFF. CDR3 coding DNA: TGTGCCAGCAGTGAGGCCCGCTCCGGGAGTTCGTACAATGAGCAGTTCTTC.

The chain employs TRBV9 and TRBJ1-3; possible D gene TRBD1, 6 bases. There are 15 residues in the CDR3. V lost 0 bases to trimming and J lost 1 base, with 8 bases between them. Per the germline V gene, CDR1 is SGDLS and CDR2 is YYNGEE. CDR3 protein: CASSVGDISGNTIYF. The CDR3 bases are TGTGCCAGCAGCGTAGGGGACATATCTGGAAACACCATATATTTT.

The chain couples TRBV7-3 to TRBJ2-1; 14 bases fit TRBD2. The V segment lost 1 base and the J segment 7 bases; nucleotides outside the gene matches: 3. The CDR3 sequence is 16 residues long. CDR1 is SGHTA and CDR2 is FQGTGA in the germline V gene. In nucleotides, the CDR3 is TGTGCCAGCAGCTTAAGAGGGACTAGCGGGAGTAATGAGCAGTTCTTC. It specifies CASSLRGTSGSNEQFF.

The chain uses TRBV7-2 and TRBJ1-5; a possible D gene is TRBD1 (6 bases). CDR3 length: 14 amino acids. The germline V gene has CDR1 SGHTA and CDR2 FQGNSA. V was shortened by 6 bases and J by 4 bases, with 13 bases between the two germline ends. The CDR3 DNA reads TGTGCCAGCAGGGAGGGGGGGGCTAATCAGCCCCAGCATTTT. It yields the protein CASREGGANQPQHF. Filled out from reference TRBV7-2 and TRBJ1-5, the complete variable domain reads GAGVSQSPSNKVTEKGKDVELRCDPISGHTALYWYRQSLGQGLEFLIYFQGNSAPDKSGLPSDRFSAERTGGSVSTLTIQRTQQEDSAVYLCASREGGANQPQHFGDGTRLSIL.

Remarks on this clone: At one end the junction does not follow the germline gene, possibly because of a read error. Additional DNA sequences in this sample encode the identical CDR3. The genes are TRBV7-7 and TRBJ2-2; D not resolved. This CDR3 has 14 residues. Per germline, CDR1 SSHAT and CDR2 FNYEAQ (reference sequence). CDR3 region: CASSFGENTGELFF. The CDR3 nucleotides are TGTGCTAGCAGCTTCGGAGAGAACACCGGGGAGCTGTTTTTT.

This clone was found a few times. This chain links TRBV10-3 with TRBJ1-1, with a possible D match to TRBD1 (6 bases). The germline V and J ends were trimmed by 6 bases and 5 bases, with 10 bases remaining between them. This CDR3 region has 12 residues. Germline-derived CDR1 and CDR2 are ENHRY and SYGVKD. CDR3 loop: CAIRGGGTEAFF. The CDR3 bases are TGTGCCATCAGAGGGGGGGGAACTGAAGCTTTCTTT.